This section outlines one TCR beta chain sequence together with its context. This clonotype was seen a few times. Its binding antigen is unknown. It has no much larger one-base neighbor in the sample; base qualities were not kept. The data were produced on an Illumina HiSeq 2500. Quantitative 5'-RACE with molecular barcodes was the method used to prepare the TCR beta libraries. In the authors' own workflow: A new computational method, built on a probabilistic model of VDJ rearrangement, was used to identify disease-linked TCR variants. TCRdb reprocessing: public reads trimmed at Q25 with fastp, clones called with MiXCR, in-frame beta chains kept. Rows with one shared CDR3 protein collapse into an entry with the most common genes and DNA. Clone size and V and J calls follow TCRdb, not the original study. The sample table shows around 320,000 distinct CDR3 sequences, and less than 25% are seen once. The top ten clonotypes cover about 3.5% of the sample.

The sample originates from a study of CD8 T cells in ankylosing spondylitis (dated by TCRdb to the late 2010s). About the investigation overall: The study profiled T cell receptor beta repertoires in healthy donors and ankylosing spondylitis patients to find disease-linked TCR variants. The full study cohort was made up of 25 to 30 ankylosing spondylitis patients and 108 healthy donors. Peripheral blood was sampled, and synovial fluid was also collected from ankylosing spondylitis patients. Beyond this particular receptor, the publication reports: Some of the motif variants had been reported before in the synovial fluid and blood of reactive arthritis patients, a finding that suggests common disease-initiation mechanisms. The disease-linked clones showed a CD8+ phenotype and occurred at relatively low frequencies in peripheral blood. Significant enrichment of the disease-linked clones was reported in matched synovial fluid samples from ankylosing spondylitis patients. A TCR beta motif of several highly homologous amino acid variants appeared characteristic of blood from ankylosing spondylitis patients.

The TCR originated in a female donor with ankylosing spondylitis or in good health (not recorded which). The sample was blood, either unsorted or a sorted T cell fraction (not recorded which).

The DNA sequence follows: TGTGCCAGCAGTAACCCGGGACTAGCGGGAGGGCCGGCCAAAAACATTCAGTACTTC. Translated, it reads CASSNPGLAGGPAKNIQYF. The sequence links TRBV6-2 or TRBV6-3 to TRBJ2-4; 16 junctional bases match TRBD2. The CDR3, cysteine through phenylalanine, is 19 amino acids long. Kept here is only the CDR3 DNA, which spans 57 bases and is read in frame from base 1. Here V drops 5 bases and J drops 1 base, and the junction holds 8 bases not matched to any gene. The germline V gene specifies MNHEY as CDR1 and SVGEGT as CDR2.